The 11 T cell receptor beta chains below all came from one sample that was sequenced in a study of T cell responses to AZD1222 COVID-19 vaccine. Here immunoSEQ multiplex PCR was the method, and the copy in TCRdb shows in-frame clones only, minus some. Here the sample spans about 120,000 clones, over 85% being singletons. The sample consisted of peripheral blood, taken on day 0 of AZD1222 vaccination. All receptors derive from an adult in good health.

The J gene is TRBJ2-7, the V gene TRBV3-1 (or the pseudogene TRBV3-2); no clear D. This CDR3 has 16 residues. Trimming took 0 bases from V and 6 from J, leaving 18 bases between them. Germline CDR1 is LGHDT and CDR2 is YNNKEL (reference sequence). CDR3 coding DNA: TGTGCCAGCAGCCAAGAGAAAGGCAGGTCGCGTCTCGAGCAGTACTTC. Amino acid sequence: CASSQEKGRSRLEQYF.

This clone was observed a single time. This chain links TRBV19 with TRBJ2-1; D is possibly TRBD1 (6 bases). Germline V CDR1 and CDR2: LNHDA, SQIVND (reference sequence). This CDR3 spans 17 amino acids. Trimming shortened V by 0 bases and J by 4 bases, and 16 bases separated the two germline ends. CDR3 bases: TGTGCCAGTAGTATAGAGGGGGCAGACCTCGGGTACAATGAGCAGTTCTTC. Its translation: CASSIEGADLGYNEQFF.

This clone was found once. The chain employs TRBV15 and TRBJ2-3; the D is unclear. V was shortened by 5 bases and J by 1 base, with 1 base between the two germline ends. This CDR3 region has 11 residues. From germline, CDR1 is LNHNV and CDR2 YYDKDF (reference sequence). The CDR3 loop reads CATSGTDTQYF. The CDR3 DNA reads as TGTGCCACCAGCGGCACAGATACGCAGTATTTT.

The chain combines TRBV11-2 with TRBJ2-7; 10 nucleotides line up with TRBD1. Germline V gene data show CDR1 as SGHAT and CDR2 as FQNNGV. The CDR3 spans 19 residues. V lost 2 bases to trimming and J lost 4 bases; unmatched junction nucleotides: 17. The CDR3 loop reads CASSLSSDGRDRGRYEQYF. The CDR3 DNA reads as TGTGCCAGCAGCTTATCTAGCGACGGGCGGGACAGGGGTCGATACGAGCAGTACTTC.

This chain uses TRBV19 with TRBJ1-2; perhaps TRBD1 as D (6 bases). The CDR3 runs 12 residues. The V end was cut by 10 bases, the J end by 0 bases, with 9 bases between. Germline CDR1 is LNHDA and CDR2 is SQIVND (reference sequence). The CDR3 here is CAMGHPNYGYTF. DNA of the CDR3: TGTGCCATGGGACACCCTAACTATGGCTACACCTTC.

This sequence joins TRBV5-1 and TRBJ2-2; 12 nucleotides line up with TRBD2. The junction had 6 bases not matched to a gene; V was cut back by 1 base and J by 2 bases. This CDR3 spans 18 amino acids. The germline gives CDR1 SGHRS, CDR2 YFSETQ. The CDR3 loop reads CASSLMTSGSLNTGELFF. CDR3 in DNA: TGCGCCAGCAGCTTGATGACTAGCGGGAGCCTCAACACCGGGGAGCTGTTTTTT.

This CDR3 is CASSLSGAAETQYF. CDR3 bases: TGTGCCAGCAGTTTGAGCGGGGCGGCAGAGACCCAGTACTTC. J is TRBJ2-5 and V is TRBV28; 7 bases fit TRBD2. CDR3 size: 14 residues. V lost 3 bases to trimming and J lost 4 bases; unmatched junction nucleotides: 5. Germline V gene data show CDR1 as MDHEN and CDR2 as SYDVKM.

The genes are TRBV19 and TRBJ2-7; 7 nucleotides align to TRBD1. Germline loops: CDR1 LNHDA, CDR2 SQIVND (reference sequence). The CDR3 length is 12 residues. Germline trimming cut 10 bases from V and 1 base from J; bases unmatched to any gene: 4. In DNA form, the CDR3 reads TGTGCCACCTCGACAGGGTCCTACGAGCAGTACTTC. Its translation: CATSTGSYEQYF. Based on the CDR3 plus reference TRBV19 and TRBJ2-7, the full variable domain is DGGITQSPKYLFRKEGQNVTLSCEQNLNHDAMYWYRQDPGQGLRLIYYSQIVNDFQKGDIAEGYSVSREKKESFPLTVTSAQKNPTAFYLCATSTGSYEQYFGPGTRLTVT.

V and J are TRBV6-5 and TRBJ1-1, with no clear D. This CDR3 region has 11 residues. V was trimmed by 8 bases and J by 10 bases, leaving 14 bases between them. The germline V gene encodes CDR1 MNHEY and CDR2 SVGAGI. The CDR3 DNA reads as TGTGCCAGCTTTGGTCCAGAGGGAGCTTTCTTT. Protein product: CASFGPEGAFF.

This chain connects TRBV20-1 to TRBJ1-2; D is uncertain. The V gene lost 6 bases and the J gene lost 4 bases, with 9 bases spanning the gap. Germline-derived CDR1 and CDR2 are DFQATT and SNEGSKA (reference sequence). The CDR3 runs 11 residues. CDR3 region: CSAPDGYGYTF. As DNA, the CDR3 is TGCAGTGCCCCGGATGGCTATGGCTACACCTTC.

The chain combines TRBV6-6 with TRBJ1-2, with D unclear. This CDR3 has 15 amino acids. Germline V lookup: CDR1 MNHNY, CDR2 SVGAGI (reference sequence). The ends were cut back, 5 bases at V and 7 bases at J, with 20 bases in the middle. In DNA, the CDR3 is TGTGCCAGCAGTCTCACGAACGGAAAGGGATCTGGCTACACCTTC. Protein product: CASSLTNGKGSGYTF.